This TCR beta chain was recovered during a study of metastatic and nonmetastatic thyroid tumors. For the study at large: A comparison of repertoires was made across blood and tumor or nodule tissue from malignant and benign thyroid patients.

Each patient went into thyroid surgery without having received any treatment. In this sample, this clone turned up a few times. Its antigen remains unidentified. MiXCR re-clonotyped the PCR reads for TCRdb. The sample holds 15,000 or so clones; 25% to 30% are singletons and the top ten take roughly 13%. CDR1 and CDR2 (germline): MNHNS, SASEGT. V was clipped by 10 bases and J by 3 bases; unmatched bases: 6. The CDR3 is 13 residues long. The study, taken as a whole, reports: Malignant thyroid tumors reportedly had TCR beta diversity that was significantly higher than in benign nodules, in blood and tumor.

The chain links TRBV6-1 to TRBJ2-1; 7 nucleotides align to TRBD1. Sequencing was carried out using tumor tissue. The origin of this receptor is a male donor with papillary thyroid cancer or a benign thyroid nodule (not recorded which). Some clones in this sample may be carry-over from other donors' samples. Written as DNA, the CDR3 is TGTGCCACCGTCCGGGACAGCTACAATGAGCAGTTCTTC. Amino acids: CATVRDSYNEQFF.